What follows describes a single TCR beta chain. This clonotype has only a few counts. Its antigen remains unidentified. Base qualities are not recorded, but no much larger clone differs from it by a single base. The receptor library was made with 5' RACE. The sequencer was an Illumina HiSeq 2500. A second PCR of 7 to 11 cycles was performed with a sample-barcoded 5' primer and a J-beta primer mix. A template-switch 5' adaptor carrying 12 random nucleotides introduced a unique molecular identifier onto each TCR beta cDNA molecule. Each sample yielded at least 3 million CDR3-containing paired-end reads. First-strand cDNA was synthesized from all RNA with the Mint cDNA synthesis kit, primed by a TRBC-specific oligonucleotide. After uracil-DNA glycosylase treatment, a first 18-cycle PCR used universal primers M1SS and BC2_uni_R on all cDNA. Under the source paper's analysis protocol: For normalization, 1 million high-quality reads were randomly selected from each sample, with every read carrying a distinct molecular identifier. Reads sharing molecular identifiers were discarded rather than binned into consensus sequences. MiTCR, run with a Q25 quality threshold and the strictest error-elimination algorithm, handled CDR3 identification, clonotype clustering and error correction. A nonparametric unseen species model using Euler transformation provided a lower-bound estimate of total TCR beta diversity. The public reads were quality trimmed at Q25 with fastp and then assembled into clones with MiXCR by TCRdb, keeping productive beta chains. Every CDR3 protein is listed once, alongside the most common genes and DNA of its rows. These V and J calls are TCRdb output, not the study's own analysis. The sample includes hundreds of thousands of distinct CDR3 sequences, with around 41% observed a single time. The top ten constitute about 32% of the sample.

Systemically healthy Caucasian individuals from Russia, some 38 in total and aged roughly 6 to 90 years, were included as donors. Each donor gave approximately 9.3 milliliters of peripheral blood, collected into EDTA-treated Vacutainer tubes. Ficoll-Paque density-gradient centrifugation was used to isolate PBMCs, with at least 6.5 million obtained per sample. Trizol reagent was used to extract total RNA from PBMCs, with at least 6 micrograms per sample. For every donor, flow cytometry on a PBMC aliquot measured the percentage of naive CD45RAhigh/CD27high T cells. This sample stems from a study of blood T cells in healthy people across ages (dated by TCRdb to the mid-2010s). Some background on the complete study: Template switching captured roughly one uniquely barcoded TCR beta cDNA molecule per two T cells in model experiments. Using deep sequencing normalized with unique cDNA molecular identifiers, the study measured how TCR beta repertoire diversity changes with age. The study analyzed two additional independent replicas of 1 million unique cDNA reads from the same blood draw for two donors, one aged 18 to 30 and one aged 80 or older. To avoid experimental bias, donors of different ages were randomly spread across the sequencing lanes. The donors were divided into four age groups: young (average approximately 15 years), middle-aged (around 37), aged (under 70) and long-lived (roughly 86). Here is what the overall study found, with its caveats: Compared with the aged group, the long-lived group had more naive CD4+ T cells, fewer expanded clones and increased TCR diversity, suggesting age selection. Estimates of total diversity based on one million sequenced T cells were regarded as lower bounds and as underestimates. The percentage of naive T cells measured by flow cytometry correlated strongly with observed TCR beta diversity. Conclusive comparison of naive and antigen-experienced compartments was prevented by the profiling of bulk unsorted PBMCs. As age increased, observed TCR beta diversity per million T cells dropped in a roughly linear way, and a significant reduction was already evident by age about 40. Because the CMV infection status of the donors was unknown, age-related changes in expanded clonotypes may potentially have been confounded.

CDR1 and CDR2, per the germline V gene, are MDHEN and SYDVKM. Measured from the cysteine to the phenylalanine, the CDR3 is 14 residues long. Only the CDR3 DNA stays, 42 bases, in frame from base 1. Trimming removed 2 bases from V and 1 base from J, leaving 8 bases between the germline ends. This chain is built from TRBV28 and TRBJ2-5; no D gene can be assigned with confidence. The specimen was blood. The receptor comes from an older man in good health. The DNA sequence reads TGTGCCAGCAGTTTACTCTATTCCCAAGAGACCCAGTACTTC. This codes for CASSLLYSQETQYF.